This T cell receptor (beta chain) was obtained from a study of cytomegalovirus exposure and HLA in healthy donors. Study background: The same platform was used for the 120 validation repertoires and the roughly 700 first-cohort repertoires, a later analysis reported. Regarding the study as a whole: Confirmation was obtained in vitro that a few CMV-associated chains are specific for CMV antigens.

As concerns this clone: Its cognate antigen is unknown. The same CDR3 is also encoded by other DNA sequences in this sample.

Trimming shortened V by 5 bases and J by 1 base, and 8 bases separated the two germline ends. This CDR3 contains 13 residues. Germline V gene data show CDR1 as LNHDA and CDR2 as SQIVND (reference sequence). Profiling relied on immunoSEQ multiplex PCR, and the TCRdb table lists in-frame clones only, not all of them. This table has under 350,000 clones, about 86% appearing once. The chain has TRBV19 and TRBJ1-1, with a possible D match to TRBD1 (5 bases). The receptor comes from a young woman in good health and CMV-seronegative. Sequencing used PBMCs. The CDR3 DNA follows: TGTGCCAGTAGTCCTCAGGGGAACACTGAAGCTTTCTTT. Protein: CASSPQGNTEAFF. Combining the CDR3 with reference TRBV19 and TRBJ1-1 gives the whole variable domain DGGITQSPKYLFRKEGQNVTLSCEQNLNHDAMYWYRQDPGQGLRLIYYSQIVNDFQKGDIAEGYSVSREKKESFPLTVTSAQKNPTAFYLCASSPQGNTEAFFGQGTRLTVV.